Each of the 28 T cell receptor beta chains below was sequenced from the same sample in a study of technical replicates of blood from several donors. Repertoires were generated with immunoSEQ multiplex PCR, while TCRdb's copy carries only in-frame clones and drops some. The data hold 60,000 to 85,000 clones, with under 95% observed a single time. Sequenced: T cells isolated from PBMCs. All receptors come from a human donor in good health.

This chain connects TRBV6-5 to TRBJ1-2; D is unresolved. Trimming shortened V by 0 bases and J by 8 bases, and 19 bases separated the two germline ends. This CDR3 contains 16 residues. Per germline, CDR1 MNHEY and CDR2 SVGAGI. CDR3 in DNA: TGTGCCAGCAGTTACTCGCACTACGGCACGCCTAGGGGCTACACCTTC. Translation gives CASSYSHYGTPRGYTF.

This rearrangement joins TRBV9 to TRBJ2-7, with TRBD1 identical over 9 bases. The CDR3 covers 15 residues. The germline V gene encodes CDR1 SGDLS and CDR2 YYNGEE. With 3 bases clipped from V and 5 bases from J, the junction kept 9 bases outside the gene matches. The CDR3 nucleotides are TGTGCCAGCAGCGCGGTAGACAGGGGGATCCACGAGCAGTACTTC. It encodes CASSAVDRGIHEQYF. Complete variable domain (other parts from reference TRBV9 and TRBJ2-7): DSGVTQTPKHLITATGQRVTLRCSPRSGDLSVYWYQQSLDQGLQFLIQYYNGEERAKGNILERFSAQQFPDLHSELNLSSLELGDSALYFCASSAVDRGIHEQYFGPGTRLTVT.

Here the CDR3 DNA reads TGTGCCAGCAGTTACCAGGGGGGAGGCAATCAGCCCCAGCATTTT. Translated: CASSYQGGGNQPQHF. The chain links TRBV6-6 to TRBJ1-5, with 7 nucleotides matching TRBD1. The CDR3 runs 15 residues. V lost 2 bases and J lost 2; bases outside the gene matches: 3. Germline-derived CDR1 and CDR2 are MNHNY and SVGAGI (reference sequence).

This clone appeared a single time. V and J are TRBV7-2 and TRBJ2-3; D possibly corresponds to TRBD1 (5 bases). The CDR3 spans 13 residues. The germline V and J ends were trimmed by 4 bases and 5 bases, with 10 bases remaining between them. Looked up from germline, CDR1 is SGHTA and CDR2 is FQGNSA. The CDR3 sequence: CASSSDSLDTQYF. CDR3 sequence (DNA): TGTGCCAGCAGCTCCGACAGTTTAGATACGCAGTATTTT.

CDR3 sequence: CASTPMSGRADTQYF. DNA for the CDR3: TGCGCCAGCACCCCGATGAGCGGGAGGGCAGATACGCAGTATTTT. The J gene is TRBJ2-3, the V gene TRBV4-1; 10 bases match TRBD2. Germline V lookup: CDR1 MGHRA, CDR2 YSYEKL. This CDR3 spans 15 amino acids. V shed 7 bases, J shed 4 bases, and the junction held 8 bases outside the gene matches.

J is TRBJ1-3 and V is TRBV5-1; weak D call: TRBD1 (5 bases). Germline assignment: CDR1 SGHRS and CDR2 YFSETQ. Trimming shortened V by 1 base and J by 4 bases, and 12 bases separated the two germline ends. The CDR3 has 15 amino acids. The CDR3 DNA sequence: TGCGCCAGCAGCTTGAATAGGGGCTCAGGAAACACCATATATTTT. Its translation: CASSLNRGSGNTIYF.

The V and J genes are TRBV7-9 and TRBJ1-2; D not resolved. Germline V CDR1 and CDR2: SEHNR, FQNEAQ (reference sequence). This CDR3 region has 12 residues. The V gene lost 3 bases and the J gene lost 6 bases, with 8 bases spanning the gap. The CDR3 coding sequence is TGTGCCAGCAGCTTGCTACAGCATGGCTACACCTTC. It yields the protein CASSLLQHGYTF.

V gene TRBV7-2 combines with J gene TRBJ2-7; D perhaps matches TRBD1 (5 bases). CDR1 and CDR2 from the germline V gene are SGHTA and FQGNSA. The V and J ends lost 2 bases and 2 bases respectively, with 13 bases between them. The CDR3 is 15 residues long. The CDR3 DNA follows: TGTGCCAGCAGCTTAAAGGGGCAGGGCACCTACGAGCAGTACTTC. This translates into CASSLKGQGTYEQYF.

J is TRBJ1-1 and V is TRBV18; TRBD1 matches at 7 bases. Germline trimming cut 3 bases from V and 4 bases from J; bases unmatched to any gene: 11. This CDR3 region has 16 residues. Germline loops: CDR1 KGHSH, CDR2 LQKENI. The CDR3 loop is CASSPLLTGWRTEAFF. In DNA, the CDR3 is TGTGCCAGCTCACCCTTGCTGACAGGGTGGCGCACTGAAGCTTTCTTT.

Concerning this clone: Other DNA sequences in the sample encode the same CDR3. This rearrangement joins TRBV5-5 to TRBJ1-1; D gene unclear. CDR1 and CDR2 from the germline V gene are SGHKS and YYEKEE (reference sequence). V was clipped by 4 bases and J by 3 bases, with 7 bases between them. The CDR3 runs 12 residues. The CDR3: CASSAGDTEAFF. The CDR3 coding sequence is TGTGCCAGCAGCGCGGGCGACACTGAAGCTTTCTTT.

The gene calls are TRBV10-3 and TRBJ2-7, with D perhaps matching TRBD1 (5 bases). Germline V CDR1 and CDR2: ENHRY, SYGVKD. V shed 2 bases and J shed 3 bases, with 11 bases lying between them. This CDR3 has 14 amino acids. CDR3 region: CAISEGTGNYEQYF. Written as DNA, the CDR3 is TGTGCCATCAGTGAGGGTACAGGTAACTACGAGCAGTACTTC.

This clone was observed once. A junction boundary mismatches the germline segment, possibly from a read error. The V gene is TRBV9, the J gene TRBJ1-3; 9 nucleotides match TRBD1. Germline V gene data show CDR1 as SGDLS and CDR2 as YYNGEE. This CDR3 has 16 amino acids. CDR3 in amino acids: CASSVAEGQGGSTIYF. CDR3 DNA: TGTGCCAGCAGCGTAGCTGAGGGACAGGGTGGAAGCACCATATATTTT.

The DNA for the CDR3 is TGTGCCAGCAGTGAATATGGACAGGGGGTCAATCAGCCCCAGCATTTT. Translation: CASSEYGQGVNQPQHF. The chain uses TRBV25-1 and TRBJ1-5; 10 bases are a match to TRBD1. The germline V gene encodes CDR1 MGHDK and CDR2 SYGVNS. Trimming cost V 0 bases and J 3 bases; bases outside gene matches: 2. The CDR3 has 16 amino acids.

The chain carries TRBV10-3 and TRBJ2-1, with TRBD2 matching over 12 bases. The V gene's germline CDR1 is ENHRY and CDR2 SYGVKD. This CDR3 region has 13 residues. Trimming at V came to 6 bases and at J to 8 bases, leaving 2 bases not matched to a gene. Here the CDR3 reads CAIRGLAGDEQFF. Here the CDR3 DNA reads TGTGCCATCAGGGGACTAGCGGGCGATGAGCAGTTCTTC.

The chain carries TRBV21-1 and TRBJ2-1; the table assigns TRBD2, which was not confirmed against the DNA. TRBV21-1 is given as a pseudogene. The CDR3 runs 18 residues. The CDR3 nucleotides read TGTGCCAGCAGCAAATCCCTCTTCTTGCGGGAGGGCGGCAATGAGCAGTTCTTC. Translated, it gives CASSKSLFLREGGNEQFF.

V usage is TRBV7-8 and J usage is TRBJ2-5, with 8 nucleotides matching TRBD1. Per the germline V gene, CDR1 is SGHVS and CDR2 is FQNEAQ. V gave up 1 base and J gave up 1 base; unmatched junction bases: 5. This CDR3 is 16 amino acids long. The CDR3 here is CASSLVGTGFQETQYF. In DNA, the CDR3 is TGTGCCAGCAGCTTAGTCGGGACAGGCTTCCAAGAGACCCAGTACTTC.

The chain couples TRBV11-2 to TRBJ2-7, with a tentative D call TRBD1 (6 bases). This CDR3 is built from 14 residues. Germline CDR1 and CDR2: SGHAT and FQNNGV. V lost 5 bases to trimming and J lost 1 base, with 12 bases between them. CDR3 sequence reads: CASSKDRISYEQYF. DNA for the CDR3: TGTGCCAGCAGCAAAGACAGGATATCCTACGAGCAGTACTTC.

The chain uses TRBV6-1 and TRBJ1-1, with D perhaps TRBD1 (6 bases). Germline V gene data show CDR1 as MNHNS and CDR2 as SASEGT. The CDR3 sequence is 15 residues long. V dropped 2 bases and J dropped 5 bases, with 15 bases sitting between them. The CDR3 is CASSEQGSFVTEAFF. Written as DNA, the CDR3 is TGTGCCAGCAGTGAACAGGGGAGTTTTGTGACTGAAGCTTTCTTT.

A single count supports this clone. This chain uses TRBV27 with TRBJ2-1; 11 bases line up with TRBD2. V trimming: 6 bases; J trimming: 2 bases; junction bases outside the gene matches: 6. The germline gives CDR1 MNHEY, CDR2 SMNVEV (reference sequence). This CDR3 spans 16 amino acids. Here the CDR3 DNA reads TGTGCCAGCAGACTAGCGGGAGAGACTACCTACAATGAGCAGTTCTTC. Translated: CASRLAGETTYNEQFF.

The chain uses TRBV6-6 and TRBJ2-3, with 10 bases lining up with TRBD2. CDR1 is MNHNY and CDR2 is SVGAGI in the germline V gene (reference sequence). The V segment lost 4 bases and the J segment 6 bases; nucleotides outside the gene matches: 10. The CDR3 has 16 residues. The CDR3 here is CASSSYLAGGGDTQYF. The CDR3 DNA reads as TGTGCCAGCAGTTCCTATTTAGCGGGAGGTGGGGATACGCAGTATTTT.

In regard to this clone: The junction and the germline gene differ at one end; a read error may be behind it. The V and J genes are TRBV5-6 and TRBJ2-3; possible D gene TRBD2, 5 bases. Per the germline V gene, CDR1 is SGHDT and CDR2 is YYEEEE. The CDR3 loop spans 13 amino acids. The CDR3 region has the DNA TGTGCCAGCAGGTTGGACGGGGTAGATACGCAGTATTTT. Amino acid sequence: CASRLDGVDTQYF.

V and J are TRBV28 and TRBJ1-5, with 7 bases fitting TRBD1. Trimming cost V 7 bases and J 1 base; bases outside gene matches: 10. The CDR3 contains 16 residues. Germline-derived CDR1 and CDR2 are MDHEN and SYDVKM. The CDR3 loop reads CASITTGSGSNQPQHF. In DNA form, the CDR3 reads TGTGCCAGCATTACGACAGGGAGTGGCAGCAATCAGCCCCAGCATTTT.

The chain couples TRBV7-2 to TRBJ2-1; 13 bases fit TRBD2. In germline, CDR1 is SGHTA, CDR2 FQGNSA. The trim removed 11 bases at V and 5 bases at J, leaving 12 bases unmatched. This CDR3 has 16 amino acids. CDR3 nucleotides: TGTGCCGGCGCGGGACTAGCGGGATCTAGGGACAATGAGCAGTTCTTC. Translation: CAGAGLAGSRDNEQFF.

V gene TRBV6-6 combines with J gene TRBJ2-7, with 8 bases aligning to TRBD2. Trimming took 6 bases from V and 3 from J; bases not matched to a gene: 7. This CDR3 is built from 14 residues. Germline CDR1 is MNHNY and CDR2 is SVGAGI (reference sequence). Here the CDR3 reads CASSSPGGGYEQYF. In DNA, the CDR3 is TGTGCCAGCAGCTCCCCCGGGGGGGGCTACGAGCAGTACTTC.

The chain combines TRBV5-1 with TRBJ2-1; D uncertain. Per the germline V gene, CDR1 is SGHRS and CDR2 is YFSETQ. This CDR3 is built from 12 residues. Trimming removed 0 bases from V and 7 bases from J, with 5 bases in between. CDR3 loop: CASSLVANEQFF. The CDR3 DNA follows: TGCGCCAGCAGCTTGGTGGCAAATGAGCAGTTCTTC.

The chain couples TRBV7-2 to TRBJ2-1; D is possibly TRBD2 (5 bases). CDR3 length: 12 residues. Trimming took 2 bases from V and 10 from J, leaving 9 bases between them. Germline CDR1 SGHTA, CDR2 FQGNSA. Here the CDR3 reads CASSLSGSEQFF. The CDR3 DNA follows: TGTGCCAGCAGCTTATCTGGGAGCGAGCAGTTCTTC.

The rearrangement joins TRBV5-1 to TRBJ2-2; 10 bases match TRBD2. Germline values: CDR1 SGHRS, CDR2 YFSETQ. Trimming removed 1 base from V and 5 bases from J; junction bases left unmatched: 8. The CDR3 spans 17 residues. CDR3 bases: TGCGCCAGCAGCTTGAGGGCTAGCGGGAGAAGGACCGGGGAGCTGTTTTTT. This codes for CASSLRASGRRTGELFF.

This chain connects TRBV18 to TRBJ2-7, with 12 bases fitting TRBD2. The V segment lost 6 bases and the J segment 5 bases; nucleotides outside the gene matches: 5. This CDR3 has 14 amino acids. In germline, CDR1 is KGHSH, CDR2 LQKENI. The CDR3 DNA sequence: TGTGCCAGCTCGGATGCTAGCGGGAGGGACGAGCAGTACTTC. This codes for CASSDASGRDEQYF.